This TCR beta chain was identified in a study of T-cell memory formation after mild COVID-19. V was pared by 5 bases and J by 6 bases, with 8 bases of the junction left unmatched. CDR3 size: 13 residues. Germline CDR1 DFQATT, CDR2 SNEGSKA (reference sequence). This clonotype occurred many times. Constant-segment primers and 5'RACE yielded cDNA libraries for TCR alpha and TCR beta, each carrying sample barcodes and UMIs. TCRdb itself ran the 5' RACE reads through MiXCR, one entry per CDR3 protein. This table has 280,000 or so distinct CDR3 sequences, roughly 18% appearing once. The TCR originated in a man aged 18 to 30 who had mild COVID-19 (a few samples of this study predate the infection). Cell type and time point are not known. The genes are TRBV20-1 and TRBJ2-7, with 9 nucleotides matching TRBD2. The sample taken for sequencing was PBMCs or a T cell subset sorted from them (not recorded which). For the CDR3, the DNA is TGCAGTGCTGGTCGCGGGGGGGCAGGCGAGCAGTACTTC. Its translation is CSAGRGGAGEQYF.